This paragraph reports one T cell receptor (beta chain). The antigen is unknown. A universal primer site came from template switching; cDNA carried unique molecular identifiers. TCRdb re-called the 5' RACE reads through MiXCR, storing one row per CDR3 protein. The sample has around 300,000 distinct CDR3 sequences, 6.5% to 9.5% seen once; the top ten hold around 2.1%. The germline CDR1 and CDR2 sequences are SGHTA and FQGNSA. This CDR3 is 17 amino acids long. V was trimmed by 2 bases and J by 1 base, leaving 15 bases between them. The sample is drawn from a study of identical twins. Study-wide results and caveats: Modelling underestimated the level of out-of-frame TCR alpha sharing observed in monozygotic twins. Twins' surplus sharing was weaker for beta out-of-frame sequences.

The same sample was also studied in work on yellow fever vaccine responses in identical twins. Per that study: Twins reportedly mounted vaccine T cell responses that seemed partly convergent, partly personalized.

The sequencing sample was made of memory (CD45RO+) T cells sorted from blood. The genes are TRBV7-2 and TRBJ1-5, with D maybe TRBD1 (5 bases). The TCR originated in a woman aged 18-29 years in good health. Written as DNA, the CDR3 is TGTGCCAGCAGCTTAACTCAGTCGGGACTCAGCAATCAGCCCCAGCATTTT. Amino acids: CASSLTQSGLSNQPQHF.